There are a few counts of the clone carrying this T cell receptor beta chain. No antigen is known for it. The PCR was carried out with 60 Vbeta primers and 13 Jbeta primers. Assay used: immunoSEQ multiplex PCR; TCRdb lists only in-frame clones, some missing. Of fewer than 70,000 clones listed, 75% to 85% are singletons. The data belong to a study of cytomegalovirus exposure and HLA in healthy donors. Turning to the study itself: Researchers previously reported finding roughly 120 million unique TCR beta sequences from about 179 million T cells. Study-level findings and limits: The investigators catalogued 150 or so TCR beta chains as cytomegalovirus-associated. It was assumed in the presence/absence analyses that sequencing depth was roughly uniform across donors. A later analysis found common viral pathogens apparently linked to several of the most significant clusters.

With 6 bases clipped from V and 3 bases from J, the junction kept 16 bases outside the gene matches. The germline V gene has CDR1 SQVTM and CDR2 ANQGSEA. This CDR3 region has 16 residues. This receptor was taken from a woman aged 35 to 49 in good health and CMV-seronegative. The sequenced sample consisted of PBMCs. This chain links TRBV29-1 with TRBJ1-2; 7 bases fit TRBD1. The CDR3 sequence is CSVRVPPGQLHYGYTF. Here the CDR3 DNA reads TGCAGCGTGCGGGTTCCTCCGGGACAGCTACACTATGGCTACACCTTC.